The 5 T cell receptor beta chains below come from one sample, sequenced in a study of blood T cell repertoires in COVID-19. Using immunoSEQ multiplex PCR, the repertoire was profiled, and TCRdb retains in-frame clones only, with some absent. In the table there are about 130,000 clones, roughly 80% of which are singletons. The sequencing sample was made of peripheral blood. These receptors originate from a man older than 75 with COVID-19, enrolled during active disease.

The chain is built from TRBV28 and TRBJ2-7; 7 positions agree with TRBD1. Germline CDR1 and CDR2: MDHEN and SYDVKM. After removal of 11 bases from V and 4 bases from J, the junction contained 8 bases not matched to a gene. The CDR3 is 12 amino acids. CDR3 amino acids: CAAKGAPYEQYF. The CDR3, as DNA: TGTGCCGCCAAGGGGGCGCCTTACGAGCAGTACTTC.

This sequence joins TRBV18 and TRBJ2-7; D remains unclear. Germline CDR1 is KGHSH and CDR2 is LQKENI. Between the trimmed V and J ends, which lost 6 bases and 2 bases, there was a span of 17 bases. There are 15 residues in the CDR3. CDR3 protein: CASSIRLGHAYEQYF. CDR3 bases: TGTGCCAGCTCTATTCGGCTGGGCCATGCCTACGAGCAGTACTTC. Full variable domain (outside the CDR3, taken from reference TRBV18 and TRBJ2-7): NAGVMQNPRHLVRRRGQEARLRCSPMKGHSHVYWYRQLPEEGLKFMVYLQKENIIDESGMPKERFSAEFPKEGPSILRIQQVVRGDSAAYFCASSIRLGHAYEQYFGPGTRLTVT.

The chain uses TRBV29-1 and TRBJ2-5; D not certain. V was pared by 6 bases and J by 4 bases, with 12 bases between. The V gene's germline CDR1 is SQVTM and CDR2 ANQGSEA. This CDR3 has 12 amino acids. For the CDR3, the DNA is TGCAGCGTGGGCGTCCCGGGAGAGACCCAGTACTTC. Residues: CSVGVPGETQYF.

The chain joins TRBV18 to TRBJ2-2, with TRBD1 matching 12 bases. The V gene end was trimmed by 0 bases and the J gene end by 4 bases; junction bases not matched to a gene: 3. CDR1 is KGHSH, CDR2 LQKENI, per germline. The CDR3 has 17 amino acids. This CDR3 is CASSPPGTGGRTGELFF. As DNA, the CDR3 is TGTGCCAGCTCACCACCCGGGACAGGGGGCCGCACCGGGGAGCTGTTTTTT. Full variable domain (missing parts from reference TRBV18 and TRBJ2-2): NAGVMQNPRHLVRRRGQEARLRCSPMKGHSHVYWYRQLPEEGLKFMVYLQKENIIDESGMPKERFSAEFPKEGPSILRIQQVVRGDSAAYFCASSPPGTGGRTGELFFGEGSRLTVL.

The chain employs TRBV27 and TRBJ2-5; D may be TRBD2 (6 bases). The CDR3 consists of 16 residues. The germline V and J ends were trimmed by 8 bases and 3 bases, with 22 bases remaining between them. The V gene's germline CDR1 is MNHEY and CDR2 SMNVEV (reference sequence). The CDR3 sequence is CASDPFRRGGKETQYF. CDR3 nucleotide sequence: TGTGCCAGCGACCCCTTTCGGCGAGGAGGGAAAGAGACCCAGTACTTC.